This T cell receptor beta chain emerged from a study of blood T cell repertoires in COVID-19. Study summary: COVID-19 samples, acute and convalescent, were from the United States, Italy and Spain. T cells, B-cell-depleted T cells, or PBMCs provided the cDNA or gDNA that served as material.

The CDR3 spans 17 residues. CDR1 and CDR2 (germline): LNHDA, SQIVND (reference sequence). Trimming at V came to 5 bases and at J to 8 bases, leaving 13 bases not matched to a gene. Source study methods: Amplifying reference gene primers gave estimates of nucleated cell counts. Clones were read by immunoSEQ multiplex PCR, and TCRdb kept only the in-frame ones, dropping some. D and trimming come from the DNA, and the V and J calls and clone size come from that table. The sample carries around 200,000 clones, roughly 84% recorded once. The clonotype was recovered from a woman older than 75 with acute or convalescent COVID-19. Input material: peripheral blood. The chain combines TRBV19 with TRBJ2-1; 12 bases are shared with TRBD2. In nucleotides, the CDR3 is TGTGCCAGTAGTCCTCCCATGGGGGCTAGCGGGAGGGATGAGCAGTTCTTC. It translates to CASSPPMGASGRDEQFF.